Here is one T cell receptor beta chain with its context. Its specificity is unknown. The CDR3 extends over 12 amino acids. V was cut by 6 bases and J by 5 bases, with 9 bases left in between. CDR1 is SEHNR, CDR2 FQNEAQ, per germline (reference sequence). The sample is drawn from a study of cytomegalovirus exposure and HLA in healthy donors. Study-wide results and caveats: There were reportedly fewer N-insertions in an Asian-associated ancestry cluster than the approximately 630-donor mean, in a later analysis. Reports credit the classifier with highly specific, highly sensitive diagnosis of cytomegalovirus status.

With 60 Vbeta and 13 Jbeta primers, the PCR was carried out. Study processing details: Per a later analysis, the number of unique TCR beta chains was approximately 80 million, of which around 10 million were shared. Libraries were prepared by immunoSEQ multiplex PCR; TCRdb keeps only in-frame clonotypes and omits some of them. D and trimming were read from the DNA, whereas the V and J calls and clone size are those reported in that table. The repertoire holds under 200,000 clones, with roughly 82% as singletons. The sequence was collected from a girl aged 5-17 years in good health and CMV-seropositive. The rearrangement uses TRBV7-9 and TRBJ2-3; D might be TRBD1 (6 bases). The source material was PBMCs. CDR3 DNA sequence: TGTGCCAGCAGAAAAGGGGGAGATACGCAGTATTTT. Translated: CASRKGGDTQYF. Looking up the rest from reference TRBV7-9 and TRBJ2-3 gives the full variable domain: DTGVSQNPRHKITKRGQNVTFRCDPISEHNRLYWYRQTLGQGPEFLTYFQNEAQLEKSRLLSDRFSAERPKGSFSTLEIQRTEQGDSAMYLCASRKGGDTQYFGPGTRLTVL.